This TCR beta chain stems from a study of Graves' ophthalmopathy and Graves' hyperthyroidism. Study summary: The blood sample was drawn at first diagnosis and before any treatment.

In this sample, this clonotype turned up many times. Its antigen is as yet unknown. Amplification of the TCR beta CDR3 regions used RNA transcripts (as template). The first round was an RT-PCR with HTBI primers, and the second round was a multiplex PCR. MiXCR, applied by TCRdb to the multiplex PCR reads, yields one record per CDR3 protein. Among more than 150,000 distinct CDR3 sequences listed, approximately 38% were seen once. The study excluded patients with other autoimmune diseases, uncontrolled infections, pregnancy or lactation. General study points: Stable hyperthyroidism and ophthalmopathy were told apart by a 13-signature model, which achieved less than 90% sensitivity and approximately 81% specificity.

Trimming cost V 3 bases and J 4 bases, with 12 bases left between them. The CDR3 is 13 amino acids. The germline CDR1 and CDR2 sequences are DFQATT and SNEGSKA (reference sequence). The sequencing sample was made of peripheral blood. The rearrangement joins TRBV20-1 to TRBJ1-1; tentative D call: TRBD1 (5 bases). The receptor was derived from a middle-aged woman with Graves' ophthalmopathy. CDR3 sequence reads: CSARASGATEAFF. CDR3 nucleotides: TGCAGTGCTAGGGCCAGCGGGGCCACTGAAGCTTTCTTT.